These 5 T cell receptor beta chains came from one sample sequenced in a study of shared clonotypes between healthy human individuals. Sequencing was performed with immunoSEQ multiplex PCR; in TCRdb, only in-frame clones are kept and a portion is missing. The profile shows about half a million clones, roughly 80% of them singletons. Sequenced input: PBMCs. Receptor source: a woman in her thirties or forties in good health. Some clones in this sample may be carry-over from other donors' samples.

The gene calls are TRBV6-6 and TRBJ1-5; maybe TRBD1 (5 bases). V was cut by 5 bases and J by 6 bases, with 17 bases left in between. Germline V gene data show CDR1 as MNHNY and CDR2 as SVGAGI (reference sequence). CDR3 size: 15 residues. The CDR3 reads CASSPLTEVGQPQHF. The CDR3 coding sequence is TGTGCCAGCAGTCCTTTGACAGAGGTCGGTCAGCCCCAGCATTTT.

On this clone: A read error may be the cause here, since a much bigger clone is one base away. The chain uses TRBV7-9 and TRBJ2-7, with 7 bases lining up with TRBD1. CDR3 length equals 14 residues. The germline gives CDR1 SEHNR, CDR2 FQNEAQ (reference sequence). V shed 5 bases, J shed 2 bases, and the junction held 6 bases outside the gene matches. As DNA, the CDR3 is TGTGCCAGCAGCGTAAACAGGGGTCCCTACGAGCAGTACTTC. This sequence encodes CASSVNRGPYEQYF.

V usage is TRBV7-9 and J usage is TRBJ2-5, with D unresolved. The V and J ends lost 2 bases and 6 bases respectively, with 7 bases between them. The CDR3 runs 12 residues. Germline CDR1 and CDR2: SEHNR and FQNEAQ (reference sequence). The CDR3 bases are TGTGCCAGCAGCTTATTGGTCAAGACCCAGTACTTC. Protein sequence: CASSLLVKTQYF.

The gene calls are TRBV7-9 and TRBJ1-3, with D maybe TRBD1 (6 bases). Germline V gene sequence: CDR1 SEHNR, CDR2 FQNEAQ (reference sequence). The V end lost 2 bases, the J end lost 4 bases, and 18 bases lay between the germline ends. The CDR3 totals 17 residues. The CDR3: CASSLRRMQGFGNTIYF. The CDR3, as DNA: TGTGCCAGCAGCTTAAGGAGAATGCAGGGGTTCGGAAACACCATATATTTT. Full variable domain (remainder filled in from reference TRBV7-9 and TRBJ1-3): DTGVSQNPRHKITKRGQNVTFRCDPISEHNRLYWYRQTLGQGPEFLTYFQNEAQLEKSRLLSDRFSAERPKGSFSTLEIQRTEQGDSAMYLCASSLRRMQGFGNTIYFGEGSWLTVV.

The V gene is TRBV5-1, the J gene TRBJ2-5; 7 bases are shared with TRBD1. V was pared by 0 bases and J by 2 bases, with 4 bases of the junction left unmatched. The CDR3 runs 15 residues. Germline loops: CDR1 SGHRS, CDR2 YFSETQ. DNA for the CDR3: TGCGCCAGCAGCTTGGTCCCGGGACAGCAAGAGACCCAGTACTTC. Amino acid sequence: CASSLVPGQQETQYF. Together with reference TRBV5-1 and TRBJ2-5, the CDR3 gives the full variable domain: KAGVTQTPRYLIKTRGQQVTLSCSPISGHRSVSWYQQTPGQGLQFLFEYFSETQRNKGNFPGRFSGRQFSNSRSEMNVSTLELGDSALYLCASSLVPGQQETQYFGPGTRLLVL.